This TCR beta chain was sequenced in a study of T cell responses to AZD1222 COVID-19 vaccine. Study as a whole: The study pooled second doses at about 4 or about 12 weeks. Findings and caveats of the study: Spike-wide vaccine-associated CD4 TCRs dominated at 160-218 and 743-854.

A remark on this clone: Its antigen is still unknown.

Sequenced by immunoSEQ multiplex PCR; TCRdb stores in-frame clones only, minus some. This table holds roughly 120,000 clones, under 85% found once. V was trimmed by 3 bases and J by 3 bases, leaving 9 bases between them. Germline values: CDR1 LGHDT, CDR2 YNNKEL (reference sequence). The CDR3 loop spans 14 amino acids. The receptor was derived from an adult in good health. Specimen: peripheral blood, collected on day 0 of AZD1222 vaccination. V usage is TRBV3-1 (or the pseudogene TRBV3-2) and J usage is TRBJ1-5, with TRBD1 as a possible D gene (6 bases). The CDR3 sequence: CASSHRDNNQPQHF. The CDR3 DNA reads as TGTGCCAGCAGCCACCGGGACAACAATCAGCCCCAGCATTTT.